This TCR beta chain was obtained from a study of shared clonotypes between healthy human individuals. The CDR3 runs to 14 residues. V lost 1 base and J 9 bases, leaving 14 bases between the germline ends. The germline CDR1 and CDR2 sequences are SGHRS and YFSETQ. Broader study findings: Sampling was confined to blood; repertoires within tissues likely differ.

Genomic DNA per cell subset filled all wells of several immunoSEQ plates. The repertoire was sequenced with immunoSEQ multiplex PCR; TCRdb's copy has only in-frame clones and lacks some. The sample has 850,000 to 1,200,000 clones, 60% to 80% seen once. Donors, healthy HIV-negative adults, lacked recent acute infections or vaccinations. A split of CD4+ cells into CD45RA+ naive and CD45RA-negative memory subsets was performed. On this clone itself: Its matching antigen is unknown.

The V and J genes are TRBV5-1 and TRBJ2-1; D is possibly TRBD2 (6 bases). This receptor was taken from a man younger than 35 in good health. The sample was memory CD4+ T cells sorted from blood. As for subset: CD45RA-negative fraction. The CDR3 here is CASSLRRDLGEQFF. The CDR3 DNA follows: TGCGCCAGCAGCTTGAGAAGGGACTTAGGTGAGCAGTTCTTC. Using reference TRBV5-1 and TRBJ2-1 for the parts outside the CDR3, the full variable domain is KAGVTQTPRYLIKTRGQQVTLSCSPISGHRSVSWYQQTPGQGLQFLFEYFSETQRNKGNFPGRFSGRQFSNSRSEMNVSTLELGDSALYLCASSLRRDLGEQFFGPGTRLTVL.